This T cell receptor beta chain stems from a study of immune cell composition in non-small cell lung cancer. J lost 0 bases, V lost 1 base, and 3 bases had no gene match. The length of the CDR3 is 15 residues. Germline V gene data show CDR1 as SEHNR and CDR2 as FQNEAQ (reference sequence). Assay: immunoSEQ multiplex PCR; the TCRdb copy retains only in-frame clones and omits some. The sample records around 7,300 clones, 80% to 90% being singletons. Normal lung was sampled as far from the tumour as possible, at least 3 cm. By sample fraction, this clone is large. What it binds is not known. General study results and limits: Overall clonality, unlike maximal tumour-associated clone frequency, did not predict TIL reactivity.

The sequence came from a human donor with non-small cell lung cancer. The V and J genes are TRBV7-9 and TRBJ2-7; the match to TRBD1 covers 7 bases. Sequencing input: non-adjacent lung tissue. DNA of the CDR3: TGTGCCAGCAGCTTAGTGACAGGGAGCTCCTACGAGCAGTACTTC. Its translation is CASSLVTGSSYEQYF.